The T cell receptor (beta chain) described here comes from a study of T-cell reconstitution after alpha-beta-depleted transplantation in children. There are a few counts of this clonotype. Unique molecular identifiers were used in preparing the TCRbeta library. MiXCR, run by TCRdb on the PCR reads, gives a single entry per CDR3 protein. The profile covers 250,000 to 300,000 distinct CDR3 sequences, with about 10% appearing a single time and 10% taken by the ten largest. Germline V gene sequence: CDR1 SGHRS, CDR2 YFSETQ. CDR3 length: 16 residues. V lost 2 bases and J 2 bases, leaving 13 bases between the germline ends.

This receptor was identified in a human donor who donated a stem cell graft to a child with SCID. The sample consisted of PBMCs from the stem cell graft donor, taken from the stem cell graft. This chain joins TRBV5-1 and TRBJ1-4; tentative D call: TRBD1 (6 bases). This CDR3 reads CASSFGTTVTNEKLFF. For the CDR3, the DNA is TGCGCCAGCAGCTTCGGGACAACCGTCACTAATGAAAAACTGTTTTTT. The full variable domain, its missing parts supplied by reference TRBV5-1 and TRBJ1-4, is KAGVTQTPRYLIKTRGQQVTLSCSPISGHRSVSWYQQTPGQGLQFLFEYFSETQRNKGNFPGRFSGRQFSNSRSEMNVSTLELGDSALYLCASSFGTTVTNEKLFFGSGTQLSVL.